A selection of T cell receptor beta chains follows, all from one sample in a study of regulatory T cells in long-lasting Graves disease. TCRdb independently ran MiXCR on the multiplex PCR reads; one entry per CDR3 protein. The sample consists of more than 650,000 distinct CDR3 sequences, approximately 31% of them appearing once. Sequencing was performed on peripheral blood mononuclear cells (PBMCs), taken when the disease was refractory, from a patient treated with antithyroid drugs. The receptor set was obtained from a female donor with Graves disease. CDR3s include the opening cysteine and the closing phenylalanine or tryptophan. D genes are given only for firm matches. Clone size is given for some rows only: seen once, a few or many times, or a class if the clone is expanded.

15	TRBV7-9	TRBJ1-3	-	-	CASSLDAGVGNTIYF	TGTGCCAGCAGCTTAGATGCAGGGGTCGGAAACACCATATATTTT
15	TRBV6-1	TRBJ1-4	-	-	CASSPTGHLQEKLFF	TGTGCCAGCAGTCCTACAGGACACCTACAGGAAAAACTGTTTTTT
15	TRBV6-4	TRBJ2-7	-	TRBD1	CASKHRDRGAYEQYF	TGTGCCAGCAAACACCGGGACAGGGGGGCCTACGAGCAGTACTTC
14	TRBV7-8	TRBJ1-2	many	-	CASSLGSGHYGYTF	TGTGCCAGCAGCCTAGGTTCCGGCCACTATGGCTACACCTTC
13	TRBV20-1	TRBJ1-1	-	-	CSDSLRLNTEAFF	TGCAGTGACTCCCTCCGGCTGAACACTGAAGCTTTCTTT
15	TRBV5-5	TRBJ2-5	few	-	CASSWRGAKQETQYF	TGTGCCAGCAGCTGGAGGGGGGCCAAGCAAGAGACCCAGTACTTC
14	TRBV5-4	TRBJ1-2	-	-	CASSLASGDYGYTF	TGTGCCAGCAGCTTGGCGTCGGGCGACTATGGCTACACCTTC
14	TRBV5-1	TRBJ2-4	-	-	CASRPGEPKNIQYF	TGCGCCAGCCGCCCCGGGGAACCCAAAAACATTCAGTACTTC
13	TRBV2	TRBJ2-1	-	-	CASSGQAYNEQFF	TGTGCCAGCAGTGGGCAGGCCTACAATGAGCAGTTCTTC
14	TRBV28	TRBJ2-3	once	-	CASSLEINTDTQYF	TGTGCCAGCAGTTTGGAGATTAACACAGATACGCAGTATTTT
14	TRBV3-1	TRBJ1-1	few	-	CASSQDGAAVGAFF	TGTGCCAGCAGCCAAGATGGGGCAGCCGTTGGAGCTTTCTTT
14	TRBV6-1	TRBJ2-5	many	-	CASRLWDYQETQYF	TGTGCCAGCAGGCTATGGGACTACCAAGAGACCCAGTACTTC
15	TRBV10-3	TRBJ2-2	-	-	CAIGRTVTNTGELFF	TGTGCCATCGGAAGGACAGTTACGAACACCGGGGAGCTGTTTTTT
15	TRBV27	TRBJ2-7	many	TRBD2	CASSYLGGSSYEQYF	TGTGCCAGCAGTTATTTGGGCGGGAGCTCCTACGAGCAGTACTTC
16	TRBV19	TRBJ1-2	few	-	CASSIKSSAGSGGYTF	TGTGCCAGTAGTATAAAGTCCAGCGCAGGATCAGGTGGCTACACCTTC
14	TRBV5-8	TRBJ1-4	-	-	CASSFLGTPEKLFF	TGTGCCAGCAGCTTTTTAGGAACCCCCGAAAAACTGTTTTTT
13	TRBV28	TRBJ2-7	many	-	CASSLYTGSEQYF	TGTGCCAGCAGTTTGTACACAGGGTCCGAGCAGTACTTC
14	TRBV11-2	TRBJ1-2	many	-	CASSQPEGNYGYTF	TGTGCCAGCAGCCAACCGGAGGGCAACTATGGCTACACCTTC
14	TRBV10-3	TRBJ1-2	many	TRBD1	CAISEDRGGYGYTF	TGTGCCATCAGTGAGGACAGGGGCGGCTATGGCTACACCTTC
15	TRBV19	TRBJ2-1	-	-	CASSIGPLESNEQFF	TGTGCCAGTAGTATTGGTCCCCTGGAGTCTAATGAGCAGTTCTTC
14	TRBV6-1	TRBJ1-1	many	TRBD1	CASSMTGGNTEAFF	TGTGCCAGCAGTATGACAGGGGGCAACACTGAAGCTTTCTTT
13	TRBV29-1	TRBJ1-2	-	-	CSVERHGSYGYTF	TGCAGCGTGGAGAGGCACGGATCCTATGGCTACACCTTC
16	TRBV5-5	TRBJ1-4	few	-	CASSQPGPGGSEKLFF	TGTGCCAGCAGCCAACCGGGCCCGGGGGGAAGTGAAAAACTGTTTTTT
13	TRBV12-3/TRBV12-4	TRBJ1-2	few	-	CASSNAPSGGYTF	TGTGCCAGCAGCAACGCCCCATCAGGTGGCTACACCTTC
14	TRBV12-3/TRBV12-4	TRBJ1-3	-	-	CASSPGADGNTIYF	TGTGCCAGCAGTCCAGGGGCTGATGGAAACACCATATATTTT
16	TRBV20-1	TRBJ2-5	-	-	CSAGRGVRGRQETQYF	TGCAGTGCTGGCCGGGGAGTGAGAGGTCGCCAAGAGACCCAGTACTTC
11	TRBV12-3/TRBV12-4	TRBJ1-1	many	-	CASSGKTEAFF	TGTGCCAGCAGCGGGAAGACTGAAGCTTTCTTT
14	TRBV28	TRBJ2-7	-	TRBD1	CASSGRQGGYEQYF	TGTGCCAGCAGTGGCCGACAGGGTGGGTACGAGCAGTACTTC
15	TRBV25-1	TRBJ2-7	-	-	CASSKGGGMSYEQYF	TGTGCCAGCAGTAAAGGGGGGGGCATGTCCTACGAGCAGTACTTC
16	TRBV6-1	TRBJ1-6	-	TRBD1	CASSKRRQGHNSPLHF	TGTGCCAGCAGTAAACGAAGACAGGGGCATAATTCACCCCTCCACTTT
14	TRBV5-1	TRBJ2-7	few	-	CASSLAQGFDEQYF	TGCGCCAGCAGCTTGGCACAGGGTTTCGACGAGCAGTACTTC
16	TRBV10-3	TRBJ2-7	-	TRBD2	CATKGLAGKSSYEQYF	TGTGCCACAAAGGGACTAGCGGGAAAGAGCTCCTACGAGCAGTACTTC
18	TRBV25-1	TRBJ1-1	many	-	CASSVLVRAARRVTEAFF	TGTGCCAGCAGTGTGTTAGTACGGGCAGCCCGGAGAGTAACTGAAGCTTTCTTT
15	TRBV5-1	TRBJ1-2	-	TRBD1	CASSPDRGLVYGYTF	TGCGCCAGCAGCCCGGACAGGGGGCTCGTCTATGGCTACACCTTC
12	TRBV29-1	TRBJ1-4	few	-	CSVQGAGEKLFF	TGCAGCGTCCAGGGAGCAGGGGAAAAACTGTTTTTT
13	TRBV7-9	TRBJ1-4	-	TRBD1	CASSRGQGEKLFF	TGTGCCAGCAGCCGTGGACAGGGGGAAAAACTGTTTTTT
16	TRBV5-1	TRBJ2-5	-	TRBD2	CASSPGLAGPRETQYF	TGCGCCAGCAGCCCCGGACTAGCGGGACCAAGGGAGACCCAGTACTTC
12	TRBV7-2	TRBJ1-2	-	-	CASSAGTRGYTF	TGTGCCAGCAGCGCGGGTACGCGGGGCTACACCTTC
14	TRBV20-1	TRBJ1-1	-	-	CSARGGVSNTEAFF	TGCAGTGCTAGAGGGGGGGTAAGCAACACTGAAGCTTTCTTT
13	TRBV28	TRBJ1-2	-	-	CASRPLQEGGYTF	TGTGCCAGCAGGCCTCTCCAGGAGGGGGGCTACACCTTC
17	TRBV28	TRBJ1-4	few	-	CASSPGLEGLYSKKLFF	TGTGCCAGCAGCCCCGGATTGGAAGGATTATATTCAAAAAAACTGTTTTTT
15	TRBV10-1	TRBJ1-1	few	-	CASSESKWKNTEAFF	TGCGCCAGCAGTGAGTCGAAGTGGAAGAACACTGAAGCTTTCTTT
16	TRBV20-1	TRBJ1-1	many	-	CSAVRRGGSLSTEAFF	TGCAGTGCTGTTCGTCGGGGGGGTAGCCTGAGCACTGAAGCTTTCTTT
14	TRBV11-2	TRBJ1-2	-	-	CASSGGRVDYGYTF	TGTGCCAGCAGCGGTGGCAGGGTAGACTATGGCTACACCTTC
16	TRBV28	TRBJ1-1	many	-	CASTTNFGRGNTEAFF	TGTGCCAGCACCACTAATTTCGGCAGGGGGAACACTGAAGCTTTCTTT
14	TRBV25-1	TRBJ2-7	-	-	CASSAIGLSYEQYF	TGTGCCAGCAGCGCAATCGGACTTTCCTACGAGCAGTACTTC
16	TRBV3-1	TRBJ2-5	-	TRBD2	CASSQGLAGGRETQYF	TGTGCCAGCAGCCAGGGACTAGCGGGAGGTAGAGAGACCCAGTACTTC
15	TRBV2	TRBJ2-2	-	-	CASSPGTLDTGELFF	TGTGCCAGCAGTCCCGGGACCTTGGACACCGGGGAGCTGTTTTTT
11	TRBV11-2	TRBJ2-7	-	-	CASSPTVEQYF	TGTGCCAGCAGCCCGACAGTGGAGCAGTACTTC